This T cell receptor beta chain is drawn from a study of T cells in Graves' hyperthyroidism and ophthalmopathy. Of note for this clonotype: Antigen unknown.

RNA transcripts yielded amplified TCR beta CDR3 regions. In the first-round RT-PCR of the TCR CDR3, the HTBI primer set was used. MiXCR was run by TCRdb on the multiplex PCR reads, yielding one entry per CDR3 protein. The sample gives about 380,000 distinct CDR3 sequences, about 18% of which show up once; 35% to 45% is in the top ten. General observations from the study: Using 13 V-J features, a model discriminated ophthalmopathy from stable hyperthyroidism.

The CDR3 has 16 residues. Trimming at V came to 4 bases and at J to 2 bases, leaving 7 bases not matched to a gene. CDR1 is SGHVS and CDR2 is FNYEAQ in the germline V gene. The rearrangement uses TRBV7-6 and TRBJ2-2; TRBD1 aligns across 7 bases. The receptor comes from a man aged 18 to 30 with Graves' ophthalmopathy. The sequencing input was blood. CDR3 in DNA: TGTGCCAGCAGCTCCCGGAGAGGGGGCAACACCGGGGAGCTGTTTTTT. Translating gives CASSSRRGGNTGELFF.